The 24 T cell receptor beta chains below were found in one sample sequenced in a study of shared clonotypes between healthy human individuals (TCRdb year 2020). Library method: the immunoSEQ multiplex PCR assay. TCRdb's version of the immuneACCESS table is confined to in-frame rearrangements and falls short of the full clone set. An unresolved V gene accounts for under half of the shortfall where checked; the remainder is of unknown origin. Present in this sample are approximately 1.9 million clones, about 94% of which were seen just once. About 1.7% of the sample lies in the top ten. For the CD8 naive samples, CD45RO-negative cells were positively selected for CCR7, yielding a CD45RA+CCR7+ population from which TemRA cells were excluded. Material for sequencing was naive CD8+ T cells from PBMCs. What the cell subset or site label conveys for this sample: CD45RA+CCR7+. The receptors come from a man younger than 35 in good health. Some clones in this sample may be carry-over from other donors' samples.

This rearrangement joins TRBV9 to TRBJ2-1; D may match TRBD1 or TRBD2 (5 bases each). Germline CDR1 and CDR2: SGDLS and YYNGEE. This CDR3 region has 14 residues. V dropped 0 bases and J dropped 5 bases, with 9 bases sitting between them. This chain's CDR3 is CASSVVGVHNEQFF. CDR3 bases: TGTGCCAGCAGCGTAGTGGGGGTCCACAATGAGCAGTTCTTC.

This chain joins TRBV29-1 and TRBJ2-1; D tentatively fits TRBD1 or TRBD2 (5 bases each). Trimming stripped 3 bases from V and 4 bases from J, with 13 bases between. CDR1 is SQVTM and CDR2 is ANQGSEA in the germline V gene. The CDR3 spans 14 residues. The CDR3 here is CSVDSPGPYNEQFF. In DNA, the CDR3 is TGCAGCGTTGACAGCCCGGGGCCTTACAATGAGCAGTTCTTC.

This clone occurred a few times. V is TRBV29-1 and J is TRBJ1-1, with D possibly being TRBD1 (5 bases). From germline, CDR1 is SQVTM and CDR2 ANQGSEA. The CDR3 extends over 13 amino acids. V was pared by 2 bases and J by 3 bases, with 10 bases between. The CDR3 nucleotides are TGCAGCGTTGAAATACGGGGGGACACTGAAGCTTTCTTT. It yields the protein CSVEIRGDTEAFF.

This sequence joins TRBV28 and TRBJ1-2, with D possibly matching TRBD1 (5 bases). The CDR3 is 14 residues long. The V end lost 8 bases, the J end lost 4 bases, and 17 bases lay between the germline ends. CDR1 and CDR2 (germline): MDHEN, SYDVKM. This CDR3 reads CASAPLGVGYGYTF. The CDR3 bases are TGTGCCAGCGCCCCTTTGGGGGTAGGCTATGGCTACACCTTC.

The CDR3 is CASSQVLALGDYEQYF. The CDR3 region has the DNA TGCGCCAGCAGCCAAGTTTTAGCGCTAGGGGACTACGAGCAGTACTTC. The genes are TRBV4-1 and TRBJ2-7; the D gene could be TRBD1 or TRBD2 (5 bases each). The V end was cut by 1 base, the J end by 3 bases, with 16 bases between. Germline V gene data show CDR1 as MGHRA and CDR2 as YSYEKL. This CDR3 has 16 residues.

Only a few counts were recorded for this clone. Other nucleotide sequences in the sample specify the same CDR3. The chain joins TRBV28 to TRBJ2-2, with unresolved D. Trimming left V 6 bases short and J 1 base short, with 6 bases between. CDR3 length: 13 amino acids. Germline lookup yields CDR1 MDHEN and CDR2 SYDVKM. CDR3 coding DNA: TGTGCCAGCAGCCCCAGGAACACCGGGGAGCTGTTTTTT. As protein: CASSPRNTGELFF.

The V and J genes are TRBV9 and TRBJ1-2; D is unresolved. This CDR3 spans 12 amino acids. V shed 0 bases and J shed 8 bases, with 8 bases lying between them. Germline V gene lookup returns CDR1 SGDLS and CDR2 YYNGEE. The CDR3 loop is CASSVAGRGYTF. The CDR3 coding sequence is TGTGCCAGCAGCGTAGCCGGACGGGGCTACACCTTC.

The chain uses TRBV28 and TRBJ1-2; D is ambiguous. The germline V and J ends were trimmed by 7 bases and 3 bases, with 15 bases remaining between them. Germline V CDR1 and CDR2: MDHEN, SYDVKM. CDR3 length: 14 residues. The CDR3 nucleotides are TGTGCCAGCACCCGGCCCTGGGATTACTATGGCTACACCTTC. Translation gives CASTRPWDYYGYTF.

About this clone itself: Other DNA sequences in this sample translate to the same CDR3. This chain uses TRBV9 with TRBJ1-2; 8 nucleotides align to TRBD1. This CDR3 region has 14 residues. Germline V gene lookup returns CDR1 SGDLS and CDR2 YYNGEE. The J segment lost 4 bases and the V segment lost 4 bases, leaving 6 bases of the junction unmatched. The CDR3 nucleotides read TGTGCCAGCAGCCCCGGGGACAGGCCCTATGGCTACACCTTC. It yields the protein CASSPGDRPYGYTF.

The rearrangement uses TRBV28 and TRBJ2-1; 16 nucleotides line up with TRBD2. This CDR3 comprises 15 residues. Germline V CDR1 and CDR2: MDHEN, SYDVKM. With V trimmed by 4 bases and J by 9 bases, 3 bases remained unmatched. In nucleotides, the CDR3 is TGTGCCAGCAGTTATGGGACTAGCGGGAGGGGTGAGCAGTTCTTC. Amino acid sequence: CASSYGTSGRGEQFF.

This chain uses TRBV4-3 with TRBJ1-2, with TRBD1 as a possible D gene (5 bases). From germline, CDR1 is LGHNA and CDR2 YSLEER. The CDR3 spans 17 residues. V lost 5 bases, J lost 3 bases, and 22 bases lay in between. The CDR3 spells CASSEGRPGPGDYGYTF. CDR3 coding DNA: TGCGCCAGCAGCGAAGGGAGGCCGGGTCCGGGGGACTATGGCTACACCTTC.

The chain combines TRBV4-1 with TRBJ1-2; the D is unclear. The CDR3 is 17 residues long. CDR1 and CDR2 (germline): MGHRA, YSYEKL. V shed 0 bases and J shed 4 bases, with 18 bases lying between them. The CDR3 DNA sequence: TGCGCCAGCAGCCAAGAAACGGGTGTGAAGATTGTCTATGGCTACACCTTC. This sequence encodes CASSQETGVKIVYGYTF.

The CDR3 DNA is TGTGCCAGTAGTATTGTGTCCACCTATGGCTACACCTTC. The encoded protein is CASSIVSTYGYTF. The rearrangement uses TRBV19 and TRBJ1-2; D is ambiguous. In germline, CDR1 is LNHDA, CDR2 SQIVND (reference sequence). The V and J ends lost 3 bases and 4 bases respectively, with 9 bases between them. The CDR3 consists of 13 residues.

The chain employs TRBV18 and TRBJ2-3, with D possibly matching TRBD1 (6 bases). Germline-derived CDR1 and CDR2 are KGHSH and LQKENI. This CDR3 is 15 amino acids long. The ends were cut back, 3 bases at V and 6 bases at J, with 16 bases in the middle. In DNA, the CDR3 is TGTGCCAGCTCACCGACAGGAATCAATAAGGATACGCAGTATTTT. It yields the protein CASSPTGINKDTQYF.

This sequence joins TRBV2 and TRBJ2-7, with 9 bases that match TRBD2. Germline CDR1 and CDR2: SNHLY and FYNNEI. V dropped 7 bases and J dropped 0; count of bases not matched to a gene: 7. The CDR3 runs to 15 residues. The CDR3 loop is CASNVAGGSSYEQYF. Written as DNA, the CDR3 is TGTGCCAGCAACGTCGCGGGAGGGAGCTCCTACGAGCAGTACTTC.

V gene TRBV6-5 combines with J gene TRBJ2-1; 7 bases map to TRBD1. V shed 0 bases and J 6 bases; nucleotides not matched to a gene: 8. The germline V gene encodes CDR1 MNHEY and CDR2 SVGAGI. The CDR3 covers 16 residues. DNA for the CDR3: TGTGCCAGCAGTTACTCGAGACAGGGTTGGGCCAATGAGCAGTTCTTC. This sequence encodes CASSYSRQGWANEQFF.

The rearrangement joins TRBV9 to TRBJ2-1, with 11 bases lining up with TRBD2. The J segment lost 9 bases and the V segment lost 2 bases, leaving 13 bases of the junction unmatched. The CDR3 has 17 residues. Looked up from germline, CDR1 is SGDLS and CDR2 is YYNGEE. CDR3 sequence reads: CASSVTSGKGPWGEQFF. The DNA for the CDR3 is TGTGCCAGCAGCGTGACTAGCGGGAAGGGGCCATGGGGTGAGCAGTTCTTC.

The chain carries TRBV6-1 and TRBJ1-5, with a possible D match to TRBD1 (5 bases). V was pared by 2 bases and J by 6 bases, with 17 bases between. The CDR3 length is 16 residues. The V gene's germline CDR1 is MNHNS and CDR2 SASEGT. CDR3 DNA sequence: TGTGCCAGCAGTGAAAGGCAGGGTATCACTGTTCAGCCCCAGCATTTT. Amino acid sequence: CASSERQGITVQPQHF.

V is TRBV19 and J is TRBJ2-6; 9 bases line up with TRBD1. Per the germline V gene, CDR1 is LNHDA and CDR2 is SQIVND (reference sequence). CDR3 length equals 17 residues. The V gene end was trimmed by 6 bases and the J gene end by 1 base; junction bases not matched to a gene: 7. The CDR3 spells CASRVGTGYSGANVLTF. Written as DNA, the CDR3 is TGTGCCAGTAGAGTTGGGACAGGGTATTCTGGGGCCAACGTCCTGACTTTC.

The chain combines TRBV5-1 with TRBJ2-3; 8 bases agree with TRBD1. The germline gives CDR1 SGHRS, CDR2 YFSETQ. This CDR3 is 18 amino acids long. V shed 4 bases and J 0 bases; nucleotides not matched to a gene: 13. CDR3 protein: CASSNPGGRQTSTDTQYF. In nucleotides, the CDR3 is TGCGCCAGCAGCAACCCAGGGGGCCGGCAGACTAGCACAGATACGCAGTATTTT.

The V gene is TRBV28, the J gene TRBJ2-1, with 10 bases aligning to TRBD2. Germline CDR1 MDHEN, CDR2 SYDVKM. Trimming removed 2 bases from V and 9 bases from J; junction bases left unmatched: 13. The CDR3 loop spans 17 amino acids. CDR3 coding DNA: TGTGCCAGCAGTTTAAGGCCTAGCGGGAGTTTGCGGGGTGAGCAGTTCTTC. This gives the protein CASSLRPSGSLRGEQFF.

DNA for the CDR3: TGTGCCAGCAGTGAAGGGACTAGGTCCTACAATGAGCAGTTCTTC. Protein sequence: CASSEGTRSYNEQFF. The chain couples TRBV6-1 to TRBJ2-1; the match to TRBD2 covers 7 bases. The CDR3 covers 15 residues. V lost 1 base, J lost 1 base, and 1 base stayed unmatched. The germline V gene has CDR1 MNHNS and CDR2 SASEGT.

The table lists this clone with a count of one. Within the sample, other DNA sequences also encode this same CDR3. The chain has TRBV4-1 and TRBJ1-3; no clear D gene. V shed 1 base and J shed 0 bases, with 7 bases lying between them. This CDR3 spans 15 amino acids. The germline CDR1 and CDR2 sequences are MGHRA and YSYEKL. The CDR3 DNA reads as TGCGCCAGCAGCCAAGTCCGGGACTCTGGAAACACCATATATTTT. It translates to CASSQVRDSGNTIYF.

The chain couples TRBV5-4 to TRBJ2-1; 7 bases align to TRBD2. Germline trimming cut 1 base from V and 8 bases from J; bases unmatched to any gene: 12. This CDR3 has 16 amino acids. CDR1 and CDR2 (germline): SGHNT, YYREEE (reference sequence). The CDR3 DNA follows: TGTGCCAGCAGCTTGCGGCGGGAGAAGGGTAAGGATGAGCAGTTCTTC. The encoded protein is CASSLRREKGKDEQFF.